This T cell receptor beta chain was found in a study of CXCR3-negative and CXCR3-positive naive CD8 T cells. General study points: Relative to memory CD8+ cells, whose diversity was much lower, both naive subsets had comparably high diversity. Memory, not naive, CXCR3-negative and CXCR3-positive cells differed in TRBV-TRBJ usage.

Per CD8+ T cell subset, triplicate sorts of 300,000 cells each were done. In germline, CDR1 is MNHEY, CDR2 SMNVEV (reference sequence). The CDR3 loop spans 15 amino acids. All TRB cDNA libraries came from 5' RACE performed with UMI labels. TCRdb processed the 5' RACE reads again and assigns one entry to each CDR3 protein, with no DNA. Its table records over 45,000 distinct CDR3 sequences. A word on this clonotype: The target antigen is unknown.

The specimen sequenced was memory CD8+ T cells from blood. This receptor was taken from a human donor in good health. Some clones in this sample may be carry-over from other donors' samples. The V call is TRBV27, the J call TRBJ2-7; TCRdb lists TRBD1, though no DNA is available to test this call. The CDR3 protein is CASSLSNPGVYEQYF.